A single sample gave rise to the 23 T cell receptor beta chains below, sequenced in a study of blood T cell repertoires in COVID-19. Measured with immunoSEQ multiplex PCR; TCRdb has only the in-frame clones, and not every one. Of a few hundred thousand clones in the sample, over 80% were seen once. The specimen sequenced was PBMCs or T cells enriched from blood (not recorded which). Every receptor here comes from a woman between 18 and 30 years old who had recovered from COVID-19.

Remarks on this clone: This sample also contains other DNA sequences that code for the same CDR3. The chain couples TRBV2 to TRBJ1-3, with D uncertain. Germline lookup yields CDR1 SNHLY and CDR2 FYNNEI. Trimming removed 8 bases at V and 0 bases at J, with 8 bases between. The CDR3 has 13 amino acids. Here the CDR3 DNA reads TGTGCCAGCCGTCGGGACTCTGGAAACACCATATATTTT. This gives the protein CASRRDSGNTIYF. The whole variable domain, filled in from reference TRBV2 and TRBJ1-3, reads EPEVTQTPSHQVTQMGQEVILRCVPISNHLYFYWYRQILGQKVEFLVSFYNNEISEKSEIFDDQFSVERPDGSNFTLKIRSTKLEDSAMYFCASRRDSGNTIYFGEGSWLTVV.

The rearrangement uses TRBV5-1 and TRBJ2-7, with 13 bases identical to TRBD2. V gave up 4 bases and J gave up 3 bases; unmatched junction bases: 4. This CDR3 contains 15 residues. Germline values: CDR1 SGHRS, CDR2 YFSETQ. CDR3 region: CASSAGLAGIYEQYF. The CDR3 bases are TGCGCCAGCAGCGCGGGACTAGCGGGAATCTACGAGCAGTACTTC. The whole variable domain, remainder taken from reference TRBV5-1 and TRBJ2-7, is KAGVTQTPRYLIKTRGQQVTLSCSPISGHRSVSWYQQTPGQGLQFLFEYFSETQRNKGNFPGRFSGRQFSNSRSEMNVSTLELGDSALYLCASSAGLAGIYEQYFGPGTRLTVT.

The chain is built from TRBV5-1 and TRBJ1-2; 12 bases match TRBD1. Germline loops: CDR1 SGHRS, CDR2 YFSETQ. Trimming at V came to 0 bases and at J to 3 bases, leaving 6 bases not matched to a gene. The CDR3 has 17 amino acids. The CDR3 loop reads CASSLAGTGGADYGYTF. CDR3 nucleotide sequence: TGCGCCAGCAGCTTGGCAGGGACAGGGGGCGCGGACTATGGCTACACCTTC.

CDR3 coding DNA: TGTGCCAGCTCACCAGGATCTGTCTCGCGGGACAGGGTCAGCAATGAGCAGTTCTTC. This translates into CASSPGSVSRDRVSNEQFF. The rearrangement uses TRBV18 and TRBJ2-1; 9 bases match TRBD1. From germline, CDR1 is KGHSH and CDR2 LQKENI. The length of the CDR3 is 19 residues. V lost 2 bases and J lost 6; bases outside the gene matches: 17. The whole variable domain, filled in from reference TRBV18 and TRBJ2-1, reads NAGVMQNPRHLVRRRGQEARLRCSPMKGHSHVYWYRQLPEEGLKFMVYLQKENIIDESGMPKERFSAEFPKEGPSILRIQQVVRGDSAAYFCASSPGSVSRDRVSNEQFFGPGTRLTVL.

Only a few counts were recorded for this clone. The gene calls are TRBV6-6 and TRBJ2-7, with D perhaps TRBD2 (5 bases). This CDR3 has 14 residues. CDR1 MNHNY and CDR2 SVGAGI come from the germline V gene (reference sequence). Trimming removed 2 bases from V and 2 bases from J, with 10 bases in between. The CDR3 is CASSYPTRAYEQYF. The DNA of the CDR3 is TGTGCCAGCAGTTACCCAACGAGGGCCTACGAGCAGTACTTC.

The rearrangement links TRBV6-5 to TRBJ2-2; 8 bases map to TRBD1. The V gene end was trimmed by 6 bases and the J gene end by 1 base; junction bases not matched to a gene: 4. Germline CDR1 is MNHEY and CDR2 is SVGAGI. This CDR3 contains 15 residues. The CDR3 nucleotides read TGTGCCAGCAGGCTAGGGACAGGGAACACCGGGGAGCTGTTTTTT. Its protein product is CASRLGTGNTGELFF.

The V and J genes are TRBV5-1 and TRBJ1-2; tentatively, D is TRBD1 (6 bases). The CDR3 consists of 15 residues. CDR1 is SGHRS, CDR2 YFSETQ, per germline. With 4 bases removed from V and 6 bases from J, the gap between germline ends came to 19 bases. The DNA for the CDR3 is TGCGCCAGCAGCCGAGATCTACAGGGAAGAGATGGCTACACCTTC. This translates into CASSRDLQGRDGYTF. The full variable domain, its missing parts supplied by reference TRBV5-1 and TRBJ1-2, is KAGVTQTPRYLIKTRGQQVTLSCSPISGHRSVSWYQQTPGQGLQFLFEYFSETQRNKGNFPGRFSGRQFSNSRSEMNVSTLELGDSALYLCASSRDLQGRDGYTFGSGTRLTVV.

The CDR3 spells CATSFRGLNQPQHF. The CDR3 region has the DNA TGTGCCACCAGCTTCAGGGGGTTAAATCAGCCCCAGCATTTT. This chain uses TRBV24-1 with TRBJ1-5, with TRBD1 identical over 7 bases. V lost 7 bases and J lost 4; bases outside the gene matches: 6. The CDR3 is made up of 14 amino acids. Germline V lookup: CDR1 KGHDR, CDR2 SFDVKD.

This sequence joins TRBV28 and TRBJ2-7; 7 nucleotides agree with TRBD2. Germline-derived CDR1 and CDR2 are MDHEN and SYDVKM. The CDR3 consists of 18 residues. Trimming removed 3 bases from V and 0 bases from J; junction bases left unmatched: 14. The CDR3 region has the DNA TGTGCCAGCAGTTTGTGGCGGGAGAGGGGCCACCACTCCTACGAGCAGTACTTC. Protein sequence: CASSLWRERGHHSYEQYF.

This sequence joins TRBV29-1 and TRBJ2-2; D possibly corresponds to TRBD1 (6 bases). CDR1 is SQVTM, CDR2 ANQGSEA, per germline. Trimming left V 6 bases short and J 2 bases short, with 16 bases between. This CDR3 comprises 15 residues. This chain's CDR3 is CSVSDRSRNTGELFF. The CDR3 DNA sequence: TGCAGCGTCTCAGACAGGAGCCGAAACACCGGGGAGCTGTTTTTT.

The rearrangement links TRBV27 to TRBJ2-1, with 10 bases identical to TRBD2. CDR1 is MNHEY, CDR2 SMNVEV, per germline (reference sequence). Trimming cost V 5 bases and J 4 bases; bases outside gene matches: 11. This CDR3 contains 17 residues. CDR3 coding DNA: TGTGCCAGCAGTACAACAGCGGGAGGGCCCTCGTACAATGAGCAGTTCTTC. Amino acid sequence: CASSTTAGGPSYNEQFF.

This chain links TRBV5-5 with TRBJ2-3; D perhaps matches TRBD2 (6 bases). The germline V gene encodes CDR1 SGHKS and CDR2 YYEKEE (reference sequence). The CDR3 totals 16 residues. Trimming took 6 bases from V and 1 from J, leaving 18 bases between them. CDR3 sequence: CASNLGGPQGTDTQYF. DNA of the CDR3: TGTGCCAGCAACCTCGGAGGGCCACAGGGCACAGATACGCAGTATTTT.

This rearrangement joins TRBV27 to TRBJ1-1; D gene uncertain. There are 13 residues in the CDR3. V was trimmed by 1 base and J by 10 bases, leaving 13 bases between them. Looked up from germline, CDR1 is MNHEY and CDR2 is SMNVEV (reference sequence). CDR3 sequence: CASSLWEGTGAFF. The CDR3 nucleotides read TGTGCCAGCAGTTTATGGGAGGGAACGGGAGCTTTCTTT.

V and J are TRBV7-9 and TRBJ2-7; 10 positions agree with TRBD2. The CDR3 contains 18 residues. Unmatched junction bases numbered 18, after V lost 8 bases and J lost 2 bases. Germline CDR1 is SEHNR and CDR2 is FQNEAQ (reference sequence). The CDR3 is CASSPPGASGGVTYEQYF. The CDR3 nucleotides read TGTGCCAGCTCCCCACCCGGGGCTAGCGGGGGTGTGACCTACGAGCAGTACTTC.

The V and J genes are TRBV28 and TRBJ1-5, with 7 nucleotides matching TRBD1. Germline CDR1 and CDR2: MDHEN and SYDVKM. This CDR3 spans 16 amino acids. J lost 3 bases, V lost 1 base, and 6 bases had no gene match. This chain's CDR3 is CASSLLVGGVNQPQHF. In DNA form, the CDR3 reads TGTGCCAGCAGTTTATTAGTAGGGGGCGTCAATCAGCCCCAGCATTTT.

V usage is TRBV19 and J usage is TRBJ1-6, with D unclear. V was clipped by 3 bases and J by 5 bases, with 11 bases between them. Germline CDR1 and CDR2: LNHDA and SQIVND (reference sequence). The CDR3 totals 15 residues. The CDR3 spells CASSIELFNNSPLHF. For the CDR3, the DNA is TGTGCCAGTAGTATTGAGCTGTTCAATAATTCACCCCTCCACTTT. The whole variable domain, filled in from reference TRBV19 and TRBJ1-6, reads DGGITQSPKYLFRKEGQNVTLSCEQNLNHDAMYWYRQDPGQGLRLIYYSQIVNDFQKGDIAEGYSVSREKKESFPLTVTSAQKNPTAFYLCASSIELFNNSPLHFGNGTRLTVT.

The chain couples TRBV7-9 to TRBJ1-2, with D perhaps matching TRBD1 (5 bases). Trimming took 1 base from V and 3 from J, leaving 12 bases between them. The germline V gene encodes CDR1 SEHNR and CDR2 FQNEAQ (reference sequence). CDR3 length equals 15 residues. In DNA form, the CDR3 reads TGTGCCAGCAGCTTAGGCCAAAGGGGCGACTATGGCTACACCTTC. Protein: CASSLGQRGDYGYTF. The whole variable domain, filled in from reference TRBV7-9 and TRBJ1-2, reads DTGVSQNPRHKITKRGQNVTFRCDPISEHNRLYWYRQTLGQGPEFLTYFQNEAQLEKSRLLSDRFSAERPKGSFSTLEIQRTEQGDSAMYLCASSLGQRGDYGYTFGSGTRLTVV.

This sequence joins TRBV28 and TRBJ2-1, with TRBD2 matching over 9 bases. J gave up 3 bases and V 6 bases, and 9 bases lay outside the gene matches. The CDR3 covers 16 residues. CDR1 MDHEN and CDR2 SYDVKM come from the germline V gene. The CDR3: CASSLLSSGIYNEQFF. DNA for the CDR3: TGTGCCAGCAGCCTTTTATCTAGCGGGATCTACAATGAGCAGTTCTTC.

The V call is TRBV2, the J call TRBJ1-1; maybe TRBD1 (6 bases). Germline CDR1 is SNHLY and CDR2 is FYNNEI. CDR3 length: 16 amino acids. Between the trimmed V and J ends, which lost 4 bases and 0 bases, there was a span of 15 bases. DNA for the CDR3: TGTGCCAGCAGTGTAGACTGGACAGACCTGAACACTGAAGCTTTCTTT. Its protein product is CASSVDWTDLNTEAFF. Combining the CDR3 with reference TRBV2 and TRBJ1-1 gives the whole variable domain EPEVTQTPSHQVTQMGQEVILRCVPISNHLYFYWYRQILGQKVEFLVSFYNNEISEKSEIFDDQFSVERPDGSNFTLKIRSTKLEDSAMYFCASSVDWTDLNTEAFFGQGTRLTVV.

This sequence joins TRBV7-2 and TRBJ2-7; TRBD1 is a possible D gene (5 bases). Trimming left V 0 bases short and J 2 bases short, with 11 bases between. Germline-derived CDR1 and CDR2 are SGHTA and FQGNSA. This CDR3 is 15 amino acids long. The CDR3 region has the DNA TGTGCCAGCAGCTTAGCTTGGGGCCGACCCTACGAGCAGTACTTC. Translated: CASSLAWGRPYEQYF. Full variable domain (missing parts from reference TRBV7-2 and TRBJ2-7): GAGVSQSPSNKVTEKGKDVELRCDPISGHTALYWYRQSLGQGLEFLIYFQGNSAPDKSGLPSDRFSAERTGGSVSTLTIQRTQQEDSAVYLCASSLAWGRPYEQYFGPGTRLTVT.

V is TRBV12-3 or TRBV12-4 and J is TRBJ1-5, with 7 bases that match TRBD1. The J segment lost 11 bases and the V segment lost 1 base, leaving 5 bases of the junction unmatched. The CDR3 runs to 13 residues. Here the CDR3 DNA reads TGTGCCAGCAGTTTAGGACAGGGAAATTCCCAGCATTTT. The encoded protein is CASSLGQGNSQHF.

V is TRBV11-2 and J is TRBJ2-7, with TRBD2 matching over 9 bases. Losses at the gene ends were 1 base for V and 3 bases for J; bases not matched to a gene: 4. Germline lookup yields CDR1 SGHAT and CDR2 FQNNGV. This CDR3 contains 15 residues. CDR3 protein: CASSLASGNRYEQYF. Here the CDR3 DNA reads TGTGCCAGCAGCTTAGCTAGCGGGAACCGCTACGAGCAGTACTTC.

The V and J genes are TRBV7-9 and TRBJ1-2; TRBD1 matches at 9 bases. Germline V CDR1 and CDR2: SEHNR, FQNEAQ (reference sequence). The CDR3 is made up of 13 amino acids. Trimming at V came to 5 bases and at J to 6 bases, leaving 4 bases not matched to a gene. The CDR3 DNA sequence: TGTGCCAGCAGCCCGGACAGGGGCAATGGCTACACCTTC. Its translation is CASSPDRGNGYTF.